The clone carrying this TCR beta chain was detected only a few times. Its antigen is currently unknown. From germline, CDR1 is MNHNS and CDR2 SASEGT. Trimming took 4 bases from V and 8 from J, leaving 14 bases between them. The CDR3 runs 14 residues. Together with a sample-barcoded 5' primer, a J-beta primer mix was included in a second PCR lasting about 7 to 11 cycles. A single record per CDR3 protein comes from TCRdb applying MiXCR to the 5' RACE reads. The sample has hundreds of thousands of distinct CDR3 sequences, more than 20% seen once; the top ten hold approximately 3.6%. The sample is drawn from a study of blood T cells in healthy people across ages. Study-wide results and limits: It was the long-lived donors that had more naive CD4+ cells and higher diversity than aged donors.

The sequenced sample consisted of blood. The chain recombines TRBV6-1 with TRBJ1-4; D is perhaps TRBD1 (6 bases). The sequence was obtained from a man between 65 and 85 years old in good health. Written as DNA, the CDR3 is TGTGCCAGCAGTGCTGCCAGGGGCGGGGAAAAACTGTTTTTT. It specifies CASSAARGGEKLFF.